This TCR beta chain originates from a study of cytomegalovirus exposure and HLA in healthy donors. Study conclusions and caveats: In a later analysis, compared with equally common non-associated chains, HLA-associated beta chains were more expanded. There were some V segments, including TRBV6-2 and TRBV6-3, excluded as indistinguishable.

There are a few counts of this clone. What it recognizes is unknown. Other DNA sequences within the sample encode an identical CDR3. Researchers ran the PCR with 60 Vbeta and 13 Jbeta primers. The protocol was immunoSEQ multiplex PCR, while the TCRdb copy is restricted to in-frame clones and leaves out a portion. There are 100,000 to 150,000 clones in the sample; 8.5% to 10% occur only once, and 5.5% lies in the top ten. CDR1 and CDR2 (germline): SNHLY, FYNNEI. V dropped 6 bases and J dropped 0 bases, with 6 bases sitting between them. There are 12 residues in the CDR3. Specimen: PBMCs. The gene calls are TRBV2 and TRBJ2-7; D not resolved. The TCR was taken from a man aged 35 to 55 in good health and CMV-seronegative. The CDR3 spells CASRSNSYEQYF. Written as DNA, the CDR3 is TGTGCCAGCAGATCCAACTCCTACGAGCAGTACTTC.